The rows below give T cell receptor beta chains drawn from one sample of a study of T cell repertoires in cytomegalovirus infection. MiXCR was run by TCRdb on the reads, yielding one entry per CDR3 protein. This table has more than 150,000 distinct CDR3 sequences, about 21% appearing once. Material for sequencing was PBMCs. The receptors were gathered from a human donor in good health (CMV status not recorded). Some clones in this sample may be carry-over from other donors' samples. The conserved cysteine and the conserved F or W are not part of the CDR3 here. Each record gives: V gene, D gene, J gene, CDR3 protein. A D gene is named only where the DNA matches it firmly.

>TRBV7-2|-|TRBJ1-5
ASSVRGGRVNQPQH
>TRBV7-9|-|TRBJ2-1
ASSLVDSINEQF
>TRBV29-1|TRBD1|TRBJ2-3
SVLQGQGWTDTQY
>TRBV29-1|-|TRBJ1-2
SVGPAFNYGYT
>TRBV7-2|TRBD1|TRBJ1-1
ASSRQGYTEAF
>TRBV2|-|TRBJ1-5
ASSEAVYSNQPQH
>TRBV20-1|-|TRBJ2-2
SAELESAGELF
>TRBV5-6|TRBD2|TRBJ2-2
ASSSLRAGDFTGELF
>TRBV18|-|TRBJ2-1
ASSPNSAGLGNEQF
>TRBV7-2|-|TRBJ2-1
ASSEGRAIEQF
>TRBV4-2|-|TRBJ1-5
ASSQNGYSNQPQH
>TRBV5-4|-|TRBJ2-5
ASSYLEETQY
>TRBV6-6|-|TRBJ2-3
ASSSPGGAYTDTQY
>TRBV5-5|-|TRBJ2-1
ASSLLRGREQF
>TRBV4-2|-|TRBJ2-1
ASSQEGTSSSYNEQF
>TRBV18|-|TRBJ1-2
ASSGGPGRYGYT
>TRBV28|-|TRBJ2-7
ASRAGGRRAYEQY
>TRBV28|-|TRBJ1-6
ASRGRGDNSPLH
>TRBV7-2|-|TRBJ2-7
ASSLAQATYEQY
>TRBV12-3/TRBV12-4|TRBD2|TRBJ2-7
ASSFGRREQY
>TRBV7-2|-|TRBJ2-3
ASSLEDTQY
>TRBV7-8|TRBD2|TRBJ2-2
ASSPTTSVNTGELF
>TRBV4-1|TRBD2|TRBJ2-1
ASSLILRTSDNEQF
>TRBV6-5|-|TRBJ1-2
ASAPEMGSRANGYT
>TRBV5-4|TRBD2|TRBJ2-5
ASSLGGGGETQY
>TRBV12-5|TRBD2|TRBJ2-5
ASGLYPPTSGRAETQY
>TRBV7-2|-|TRBJ1-2
ASSLYGDSGT
>TRBV12-3/TRBV12-4|-|TRBJ1-2
ASRQGGIGYT
>TRBV29-1|TRBD2|TRBJ2-1
SVEKGLAEGGFYNEQF
>TRBV27|TRBD1|TRBJ1-5
ASRKQGSVTQPQH
>TRBV7-2|-|TRBJ1-1
ASSRGGGNTEAF
>TRBV7-8|-|TRBJ1-1
ASSSRAMNTEAF
>TRBV19|-|TRBJ2-2
ATKWGQGWTGELF
>TRBV6-1|TRBD2|TRBJ2-7
ASSYGGGGPTYEQY
>TRBV5-1|-|TRBJ2-7
ASSSGGTQSSYEQY